Sequencing of this TCR beta chain was carried out in a study of blood T cell repertoires in COVID-19. At the level of the study: Samples of COVID-19 (acute and convalescent) were obtained from the United States, Italy and Spain. Sources were T cells, B-cell-depleted T cells, or PBMCs; the material itself was cDNA or gDNA.

Methods used by the authors: Amplification with reference gene primers provided the estimates of nucleated cell counts. The protocol was immunoSEQ multiplex PCR, while the TCRdb copy is restricted to in-frame clones and leaves out a portion. For V, J and clone size, that table is used; D and trimming come from the DNA. Found here are some 58,000 clones, roughly 92% of them singletons; the top ten hold approximately 4.6%. Germline CDR1 is SNHLY and CDR2 is FYNNEI. V shed 6 bases and J 0 bases; nucleotides not matched to a gene: 7. The CDR3 runs 15 residues. Sequenced: peripheral blood. The rearrangement links TRBV2 to TRBJ2-5, with 7 bases identical to TRBD1. The clonotype originates from a man aged 50 to 60 with active COVID-19. This chain's CDR3 is CASRVQGTYQETQYF. The CDR3 region has the DNA TGTGCCAGCAGGGTACAGGGGACGTACCAAGAGACCCAGTACTTC.